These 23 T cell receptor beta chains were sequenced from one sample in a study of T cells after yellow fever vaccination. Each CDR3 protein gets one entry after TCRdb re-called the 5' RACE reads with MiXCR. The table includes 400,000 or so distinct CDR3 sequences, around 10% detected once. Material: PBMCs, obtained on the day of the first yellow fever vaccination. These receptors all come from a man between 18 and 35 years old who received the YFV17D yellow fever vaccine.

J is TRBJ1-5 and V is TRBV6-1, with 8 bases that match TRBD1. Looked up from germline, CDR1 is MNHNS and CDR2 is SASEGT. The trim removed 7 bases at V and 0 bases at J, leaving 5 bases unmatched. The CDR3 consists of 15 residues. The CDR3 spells CASTPTGGSNQPQHF. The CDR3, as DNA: TGTGCCAGCACTCCTACAGGGGGTAGCAATCAGCCCCAGCATTTT.

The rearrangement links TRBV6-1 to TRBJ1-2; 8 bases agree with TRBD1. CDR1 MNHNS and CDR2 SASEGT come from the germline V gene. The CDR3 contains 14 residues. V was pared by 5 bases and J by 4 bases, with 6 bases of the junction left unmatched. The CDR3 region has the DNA TGTGCCAGCAGTCGAGAGACAGGGGCCTATGGCTACACCTTC. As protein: CASSRETGAYGYTF.

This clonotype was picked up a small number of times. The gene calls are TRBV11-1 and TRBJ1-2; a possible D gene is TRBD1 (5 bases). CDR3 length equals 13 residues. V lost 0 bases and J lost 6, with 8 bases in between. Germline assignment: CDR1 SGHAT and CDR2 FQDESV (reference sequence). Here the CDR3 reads CASSLAPRDGYTF. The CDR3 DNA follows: TGTGCCAGCAGCTTAGCGCCCAGGGATGGCTACACCTTC.

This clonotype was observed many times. The CDR3 region has the DNA TGTGCCAGCAGCCCACAGGGGGGACCCTACGAGCAGTACGTC. Its protein is CASSPQGGPYEQYV. The gene calls are TRBV7-2 and TRBJ2-7; 8 nucleotides line up with TRBD1. There are 14 residues in the CDR3. CDR1 and CDR2 (germline): SGHTA, FQGNSA. J gave up 2 bases and V 5 bases, and 5 bases lay outside the gene matches.

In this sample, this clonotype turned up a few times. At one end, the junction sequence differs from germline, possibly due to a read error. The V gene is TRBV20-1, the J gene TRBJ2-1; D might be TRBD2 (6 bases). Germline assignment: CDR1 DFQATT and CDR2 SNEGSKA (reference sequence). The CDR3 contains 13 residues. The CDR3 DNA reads TGCAGTGCTAGAAGGGCCACTAGCCCCTACGGGATCTTC. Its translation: CSARRATSPYGIF.

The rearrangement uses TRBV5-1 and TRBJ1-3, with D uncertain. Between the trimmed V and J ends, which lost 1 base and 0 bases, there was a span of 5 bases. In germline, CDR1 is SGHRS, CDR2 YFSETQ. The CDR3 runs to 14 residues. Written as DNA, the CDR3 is TGCGCCAGCAGCTTGACAAACTCTGGAAACACCATATATTTT. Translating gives CASSLTNSGNTIYF.

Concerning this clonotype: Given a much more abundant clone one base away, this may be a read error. The CDR3 loop reads CASSPDNEQFF. The CDR3 DNA reads as TGTGCCAGCAGCCCCGACAATGAGCAGTTCTTC. The V and J genes are TRBV11-2 and TRBJ2-1; D unclear. CDR1 SGHAT and CDR2 FQNNGV come from the germline V gene. The ends were cut back, 5 bases at V and 5 bases at J, with 4 bases in the middle. This CDR3 has 11 residues.

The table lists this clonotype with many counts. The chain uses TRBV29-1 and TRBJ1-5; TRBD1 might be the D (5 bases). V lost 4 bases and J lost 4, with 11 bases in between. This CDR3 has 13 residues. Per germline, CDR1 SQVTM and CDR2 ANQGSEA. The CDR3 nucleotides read TGCAGCGTTGCCTTAGGGGAAAATCAGCCCCAGCATTTT. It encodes CSVALGENQPQHF. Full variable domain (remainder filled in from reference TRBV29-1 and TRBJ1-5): SAVISQKPSRDICQRGTSLTIQCQVDSQVTMMFWYRQQPGQSLTLIATANQGSEATYESGFVIDKFPISRPNLTFSTLTVSNMSPEDSSIYLCSVALGENQPQHFGDGTRLSIL.

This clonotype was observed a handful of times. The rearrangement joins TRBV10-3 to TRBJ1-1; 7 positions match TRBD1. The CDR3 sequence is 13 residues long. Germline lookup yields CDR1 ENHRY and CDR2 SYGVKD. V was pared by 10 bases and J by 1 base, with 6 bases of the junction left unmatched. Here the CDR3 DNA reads TGTGCCAACTCGACAGGGCAGAACACTGAAGCTTTCTTT. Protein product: CANSTGQNTEAFF.

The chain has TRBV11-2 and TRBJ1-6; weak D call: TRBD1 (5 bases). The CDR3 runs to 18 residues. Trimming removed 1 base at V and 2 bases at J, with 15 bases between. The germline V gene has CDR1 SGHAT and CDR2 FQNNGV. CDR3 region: CASSLVRWDRPYNSPLHF. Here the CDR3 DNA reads TGTGCCAGCAGCTTAGTCCGATGGGACCGGCCCTATAATTCACCCCTCCACTTT. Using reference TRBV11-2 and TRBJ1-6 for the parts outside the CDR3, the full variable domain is EAGVAQSPRYKIIEKRQSVAFWCNPISGHATLYWYQQILGQGPKLLIQFQNNGVVDDSQLPKDRFSAERLKGVDSTLKIQPAKLEDSAVYLCASSLVRWDRPYNSPLHFGNGTRLTVT.

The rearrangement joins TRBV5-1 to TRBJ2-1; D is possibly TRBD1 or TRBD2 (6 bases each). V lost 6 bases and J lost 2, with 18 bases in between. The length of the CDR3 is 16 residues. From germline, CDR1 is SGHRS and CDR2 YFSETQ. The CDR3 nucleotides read TGCGCCAGCATCAAGGGAGAGGGGGGACCCTACAATGAGCAGTTCTTC. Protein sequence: CASIKGEGGPYNEQFF. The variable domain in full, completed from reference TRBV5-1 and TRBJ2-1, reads KAGVTQTPRYLIKTRGQQVTLSCSPISGHRSVSWYQQTPGQGLQFLFEYFSETQRNKGNFPGRFSGRQFSNSRSEMNVSTLELGDSALYLCASIKGEGGPYNEQFFGPGTRLTVL.

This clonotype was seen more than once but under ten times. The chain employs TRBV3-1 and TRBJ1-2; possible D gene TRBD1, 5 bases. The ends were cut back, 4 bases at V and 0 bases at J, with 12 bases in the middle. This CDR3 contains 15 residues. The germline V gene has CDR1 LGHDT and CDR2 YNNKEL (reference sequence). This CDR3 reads CASSRDVVANYGYTF. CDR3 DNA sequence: TGTGCCAGCAGCCGGGACGTCGTAGCTAACTATGGCTACACCTTC. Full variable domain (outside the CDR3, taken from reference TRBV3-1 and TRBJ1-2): DTAVSQTPKYLVTQMGNDKSIKCEQNLGHDTMYWYKQDSKKFLKIMFSYNNKELIINETVPNRFSPKSPDKAHLNLHINSLELGDSAVYFCASSRDVVANYGYTFGSGTRLTVV.

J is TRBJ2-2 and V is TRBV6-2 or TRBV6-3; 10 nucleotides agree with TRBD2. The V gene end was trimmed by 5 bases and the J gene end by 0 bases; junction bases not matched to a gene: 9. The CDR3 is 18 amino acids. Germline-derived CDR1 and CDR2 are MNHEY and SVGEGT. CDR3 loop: CASSPGGLAGANTGELFF. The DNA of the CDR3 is TGTGCCAGCAGTCCCGGCGGGCTAGCGGGGGCGAACACCGGGGAGCTGTTTTTT.

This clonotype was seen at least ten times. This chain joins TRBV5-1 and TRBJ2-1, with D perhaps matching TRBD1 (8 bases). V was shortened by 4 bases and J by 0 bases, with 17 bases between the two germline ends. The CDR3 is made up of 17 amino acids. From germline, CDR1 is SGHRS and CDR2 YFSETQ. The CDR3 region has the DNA TGCGCCAGCAGCCACAGGGGGGGGCCGAGCTCCTACAATGAGCAGTTCTTC. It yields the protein CASSHRGGPSSYNEQFF.

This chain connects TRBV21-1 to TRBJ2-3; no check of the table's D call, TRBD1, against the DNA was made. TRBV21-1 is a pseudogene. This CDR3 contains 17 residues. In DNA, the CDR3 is TGTGCCAACTTTCCCCCGCAATTGGGGGGCTCCACAGATACGCAGTATTTT. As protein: CANFPPQLGGSTDTQYF.

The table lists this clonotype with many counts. The DNA for the CDR3 is TGTGCCAGCAGCTTAGACAGGGACTTTCCAGATACGCAGTATTTT. It specifies CASSLDRDFPDTQYF. This chain connects TRBV7-6 to TRBJ2-3; the D gene could be TRBD1 or TRBD2 (6 bases each). This CDR3 has 15 residues. The V end lost 1 base, the J end lost 4 bases, and 12 bases lay between the germline ends. CDR1 is SGHVS and CDR2 is FNYEAQ in the germline V gene.

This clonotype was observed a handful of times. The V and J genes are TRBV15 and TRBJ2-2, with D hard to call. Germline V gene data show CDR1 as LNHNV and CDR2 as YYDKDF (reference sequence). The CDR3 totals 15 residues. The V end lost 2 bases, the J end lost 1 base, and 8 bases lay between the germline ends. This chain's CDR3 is CATSRIGRNTGELFF. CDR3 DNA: TGTGCCACCAGCAGAATCGGAAGGAACACCGGGGAGCTGTTTTTT.

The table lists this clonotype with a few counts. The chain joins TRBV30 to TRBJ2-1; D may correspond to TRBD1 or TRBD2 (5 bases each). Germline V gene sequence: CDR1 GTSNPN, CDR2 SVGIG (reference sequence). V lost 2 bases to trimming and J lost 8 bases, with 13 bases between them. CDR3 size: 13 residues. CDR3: CAWSRGSFDEQFF. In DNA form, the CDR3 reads TGTGCCTGGAGTCGGGGCAGCTTTGATGAGCAGTTCTTC.

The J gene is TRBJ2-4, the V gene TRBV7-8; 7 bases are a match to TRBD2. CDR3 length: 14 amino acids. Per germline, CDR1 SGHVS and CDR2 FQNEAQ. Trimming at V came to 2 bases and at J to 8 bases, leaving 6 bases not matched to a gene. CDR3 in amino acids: CASSLRFGGDIQYF. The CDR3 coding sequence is TGTGCCAGCAGCTTAAGGTTTGGGGGGGACATTCAGTACTTC.

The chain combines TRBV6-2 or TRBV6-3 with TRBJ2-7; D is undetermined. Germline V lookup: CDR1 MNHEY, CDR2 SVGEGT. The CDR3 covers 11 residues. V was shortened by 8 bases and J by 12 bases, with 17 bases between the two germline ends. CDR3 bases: TGTGCCAGCGGATACGGGCCGACACCGTACGTC. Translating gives CASGYGPTPYV.

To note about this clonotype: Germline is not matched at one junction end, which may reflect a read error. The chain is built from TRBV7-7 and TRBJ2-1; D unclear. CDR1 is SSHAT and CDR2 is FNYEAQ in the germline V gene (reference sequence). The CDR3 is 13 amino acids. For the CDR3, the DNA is TGTGCTAGCAGCCCGGGCCATGACATTGAGCAGTTCTTC. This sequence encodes CASSPGHDIEQFF.

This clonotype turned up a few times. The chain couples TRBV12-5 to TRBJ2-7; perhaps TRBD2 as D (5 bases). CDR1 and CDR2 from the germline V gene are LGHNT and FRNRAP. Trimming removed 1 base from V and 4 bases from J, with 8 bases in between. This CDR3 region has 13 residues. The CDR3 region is CASGLAGGYEQYF. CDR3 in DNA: TGTGCTAGTGGTTTGGCCGGAGGTTACGAGCAGTACTTC.

CDR3 residues: CASRDRSTDTQYF. As DNA, the CDR3 is TGTGCCAGCAGGGACAGGAGCACAGATACGCAGTATTTT. V is TRBV7-2 and J is TRBJ2-3; 7 nucleotides line up with TRBD1. The junction had 0 bases not matched to a gene; V was cut back by 6 bases and J by 0 bases. Germline V gene data show CDR1 as SGHTA and CDR2 as FQGNSA. The CDR3 length is 13 residues.